A single sample is the source of the 10 T cell receptor beta chains below, sequenced in a study of blood T cell repertoires in COVID-19. The protocol was immunoSEQ multiplex PCR, while the TCRdb copy is restricted to in-frame clones and leaves out a portion. Among some 200,000 clones listed, around 84% were seen once. The sequenced material came from peripheral blood. The source of these receptors is a man between 45 and 60 years old with acute or convalescent COVID-19.

The V gene is TRBV9, the J gene TRBJ1-6, with 7 bases aligning to TRBD1. This CDR3 is 16 amino acids long. V was clipped by 2 bases and J by 10 bases; unmatched bases: 12. The V gene's germline CDR1 is SGDLS and CDR2 YYNGEE. CDR3 nucleotide sequence: TGTGCCAGCAGCGTCGGAACAGGGGACTTAGGATCACCCCTCCACTTT. This gives the protein CASSVGTGDLGSPLHF.

This chain uses TRBV5-4 with TRBJ1-4; D may be TRBD1 (6 bases). Germline assignment: CDR1 SGHNT and CDR2 YYREEE (reference sequence). The CDR3 has 16 residues. V lost 4 bases and J 8 bases, leaving 21 bases between the germline ends. CDR3 nucleotide sequence: TGTGCCAGCAGCCAAAAGAGGGACAAGGAGAGGGAAAAACTGTTTTTT. This gives the protein CASSQKRDKEREKLFF. The full variable domain, in which reference TRBV5-4 and TRBJ1-4 provide the parts outside the CDR3, is ETGVTQSPTHLIKTRGQQVTLRCSSQSGHNTVSWYQQALGQGPQFIFQYYREEENGRGNFPPRFSGLQFPNYSSELNVNALELDDSALYLCASSQKRDKEREKLFFGSGTQLSVL.

The V gene is TRBV5-1, the J gene TRBJ2-1, with D perhaps matching TRBD1 (6 bases). Deletions cut 5 bases from V and 0 bases from J, with 18 bases between. Germline CDR1 reads SGHRS; CDR2 reads YFSETQ. This CDR3 contains 17 residues. The DNA for the CDR3 is TGCGCCAGCAGTCAAGAACAGGGATCGAGCTCCTACAATGAGCAGTTCTTC. Amino acid sequence: CASSQEQGSSSYNEQFF.

The CDR3: CASSIVGTGHQPQHF. CDR3 sequence (DNA): TGTGCCAGTAGTATAGTCGGGACAGGGCATCAGCCCCAGCATTTT. V usage is TRBV19 and J usage is TRBJ1-5; 9 bases fit TRBD1. Germline values: CDR1 LNHDA, CDR2 SQIVND (reference sequence). CDR3 size: 15 residues. V lost 1 base to trimming and J lost 5 bases; unmatched junction nucleotides: 3. Full variable domain (rest looked up from reference TRBV19 and TRBJ1-5): DGGITQSPKYLFRKEGQNVTLSCEQNLNHDAMYWYRQDPGQGLRLIYYSQIVNDFQKGDIAEGYSVSREKKESFPLTVTSAQKNPTAFYLCASSIVGTGHQPQHFGDGTRLSIL.

CDR3 nucleotides: TGTGCCAGCAGCTTTTTCTATACGACAGGGGGCCCCGGGGAGCTGTTTTTT. It is translated as CASSFFYTTGGPGELFF. The chain uses TRBV5-5 and TRBJ2-2; 10 nucleotides match TRBD1. Losses at the gene ends were 2 bases for V and 6 bases for J; bases not matched to a gene: 10. Germline V lookup: CDR1 SGHKS, CDR2 YYEKEE (reference sequence). The CDR3 spans 17 residues.

This chain joins TRBV6-5 and TRBJ1-5; the match to TRBD1 covers 9 bases. V lost 6 bases and J lost 1; bases outside the gene matches: 4. The CDR3 has 15 residues. Germline V gene lookup returns CDR1 MNHEY and CDR2 SVGAGI. CDR3 DNA: TGTGCCAGCAGGGGACAGGGTTGGAGCAATCAGCCCCAGCATTTT. Its protein is CASRGQGWSNQPQHF.

The J gene is TRBJ2-3, the V gene TRBV6-5; 9 positions match TRBD1. Per germline, CDR1 MNHEY and CDR2 SVGAGI. Trimming at V came to 6 bases and at J to 0 bases, leaving 4 bases not matched to a gene. There are 15 residues in the CDR3. The CDR3 coding sequence is TGTGCCAGCAGGACAGGGGGAACTAGCACAGATACGCAGTATTTT. Its translation is CASRTGGTSTDTQYF.

The chain has TRBV10-2 and TRBJ2-1, with 7 nucleotides matching TRBD1. CDR1 WSHSY and CDR2 SAAADI come from the germline V gene. The V segment lost 6 bases and the J segment 4 bases; nucleotides outside the gene matches: 6. The CDR3 runs 14 residues. Here the CDR3 reads CASRFRDSYNEQFF. CDR3 DNA sequence: TGCGCCAGCAGGTTCCGGGACAGTTACAATGAGCAGTTCTTC.

The chain uses TRBV11-3 and TRBJ2-7; 8 nucleotides agree with TRBD2. CDR1 and CDR2 (germline): SGHNT, YENEEA. Trimming took 2 bases from V and 5 from J; bases not matched to a gene: 5. This CDR3 has 14 amino acids. CDR3 in amino acids: CASSLRGGYNEQYF. CDR3 coding DNA: TGTGCCAGCAGCTTACGGGGGGGCTACAACGAGCAGTACTTC.

In the case of this clone: A read error may account for a junction end that differs from germline. This chain joins TRBV6-5 and TRBJ1-1; 8 bases match TRBD1. Germline V gene sequence: CDR1 MNHEY, CDR2 SVGAGI. The CDR3 runs 14 residues. CDR3 region: CASKERQGNSEAFF. Written as DNA, the CDR3 is TGTGCCAGCAAGGAAAGACAGGGGAACAGTGAAGCTTTCTTT.